The 27 T cell receptor beta chains below come from one sample, sequenced in a study of CXCR3-negative and CXCR3-positive naive CD8 T cells. Broader study findings: Hydrophobicity was higher for TRB CDR3s found in CXCR3-positive naive cells than in CXCR3-negative naive cells.

The authors made the TRB cDNA libraries by 5' RACE using UMI labels. TCRdb reprocessed the 5' RACE reads, keeping one entry per CDR3 protein, no DNA. The sample features roughly 130,000 distinct CDR3 sequences, with around 0.54% in its top ten. What these receptors recognize is not known. The sample was naive CXCR3+ CD8+ T cells from blood. The subset denotes: CD45RO-CCR7+CD27+CD95- naive CD8+ T cells expressing CXCR3 (TNR3+). These receptors all stem from a human donor in good health. Some clones in this sample may be carry-over from other donors' samples.

The chain recombines TRBV12-3 or TRBV12-4 with TRBJ1-2; the D gene TCRdb calls, TRBD1, cannot be checked with no DNA. The CDR3 contains 14 residues. CDR3 in amino acids: CASSSTGGEYGYTF.

The chain uses TRBV28 and TRBJ1-1; TCRdb's D gene call, TRBD1, goes unchecked for lack of DNA. The CDR3 has 13 residues. Germline values: CDR1 MDHEN, CDR2 SYDVKM. The CDR3 reads CASREELNIEAFF.

V usage is TRBV4-2 and J usage is TRBJ1-1; checking the TCRdb D call of TRBD1 is not possible without DNA. The CDR3 length is 13 residues. Germline lookup yields CDR1 LGHNA and CDR2 YNFKEQ. The CDR3 protein is CASSQVGADEAFF.

V gene TRBV4-1 combines with J gene TRBJ2-7; the D gene TCRdb calls, TRBD1, cannot be checked with no DNA. The germline V gene encodes CDR1 MGHRA and CDR2 YSYEKL. The CDR3 is 15 amino acids. Here the CDR3 reads CASSQAPNPDYEQYF.

The CDR3 loop is CASSLSAGDQETQYF. The chain has TRBV27 and TRBJ2-5. The germline CDR1 and CDR2 sequences are MNHEY and SMNVEV (reference sequence). The CDR3 covers 15 residues.

The chain combines TRBV12-3 or TRBV12-4 with TRBJ2-3; TCRdb reports TRBD1, a call that lacks DNA to check it against. This CDR3 is 16 amino acids long. CDR3: CASSPRGGGSTDTQYF.

CDR3: CASRTDSLRAGANVLTF. V gene TRBV6-2 or TRBV6-3 combines with J gene TRBJ2-6; the TRBD2 assignment by TCRdb is unverifiable without DNA. Germline V lookup: CDR1 MNHEY, CDR2 SVGEGT. This CDR3 contains 17 residues.

The chain carries TRBV27 and TRBJ2-7; the D gene TCRdb calls, TRBD1, cannot be checked with no DNA. Germline CDR1 is MNHEY and CDR2 is SMNVEV (reference sequence). The CDR3 sequence is 11 residues long. CDR3 amino acids: CATTQGYEQYF.

This chain links TRBV12-3 or TRBV12-4 with TRBJ2-1; TCRdb picks TRBD1, but there is no DNA to check that call. CDR3 length: 16 amino acids. CDR3 in amino acids: CASTFTGGLAYNEQFF.

J is TRBJ1-5 and V is TRBV12-3 or TRBV12-4. The CDR3 has 13 amino acids. The chain's CDR3 is CASSTQHNQPQHF.

The chain couples TRBV2 to TRBJ2-7; TCRdb selects TRBD1, and the lack of DNA leaves this call unchecked. The CDR3 extends over 16 amino acids. CDR1 is SNHLY and CDR2 is FYNNEI in the germline V gene. The CDR3 protein is CASRGEGTGEPYEQYF.

The chain combines TRBV6-2 or TRBV6-3 with TRBJ2-2; the D gene TCRdb calls, TRBD1, cannot be checked with no DNA. The germline CDR1 and CDR2 sequences are MNHEY and SVGEGT. The CDR3 runs to 15 residues. CDR3 sequence reads: CASRPGQEHTGELFF.

The chain is built from TRBV20-1 and TRBJ1-6; TCRdb proposes TRBD1, but this gene call is untestable without DNA. CDR1 and CDR2 from the germline V gene are DFQATT and SNEGSKA (reference sequence). This CDR3 region has 13 residues. The CDR3 sequence is CSAAGTGDSPLHF.

The chain has TRBV29-1 and TRBJ2-7. CDR1 and CDR2 from the germline V gene are SQVTM and ANQGSEA. The CDR3 has 13 residues. CDR3 residues: CSVEAGISYEQYF.

The chain links TRBV19 to TRBJ2-7. CDR1 is LNHDA and CDR2 is SQIVND in the germline V gene (reference sequence). This CDR3 has 13 amino acids. The CDR3 reads CASSKFRGYEQYF.

J is TRBJ2-7 and V is TRBV14; TCRdb's D gene call, TRBD1, goes unchecked for lack of DNA. This CDR3 comprises 15 residues. Germline CDR1 and CDR2: SGHDN and FVKESK. The CDR3 region is CASSQDRQGVRGQYF.

The rearrangement joins TRBV29-1 to TRBJ1-1; absent DNA, TCRdb's TRBD1 call cannot be checked. This CDR3 is built from 11 residues. Germline CDR1 SQVTM, CDR2 ANQGSEA. This CDR3 is CSVEPWNEAFF.

The gene calls are TRBV20-1 and TRBJ1-2; TCRdb calls TRBD1, which cannot be checked without DNA. The CDR3 extends over 13 amino acids. Germline CDR1 reads DFQATT; CDR2 reads SNEGSKA (reference sequence). This CDR3 is CSASSGTDYGYTF.

V is TRBV20-1 and J is TRBJ2-2; without DNA, the TCRdb call of TRBD1 cannot be checked. The germline V gene encodes CDR1 DFQATT and CDR2 SNEGSKA (reference sequence). The CDR3 consists of 15 residues. The chain's CDR3 is CSAREQGMGTGELFF.

The chain employs TRBV7-9 and TRBJ2-7; TCRdb outputs TRBD2, but without DNA this stays unchecked. Germline lookup yields CDR1 SEHNR and CDR2 FQNEAQ (reference sequence). This CDR3 contains 14 residues. CDR3 region: CASSLEGSPYEQYF.

This sequence joins TRBV30 and TRBJ1-5; no DNA is available, so the TRBD1 call from TCRdb remains unchecked. The CDR3 totals 14 residues. CDR1 GTSNPN and CDR2 SVGIG come from the germline V gene (reference sequence). The CDR3 sequence is CAWSVGQGNQPQHF.

CDR3 sequence reads: CASSPPDIYQETQYF. The chain is built from TRBV7-9 and TRBJ2-5. CDR3 size: 15 residues. CDR1 SEHNR and CDR2 FQNEAQ come from the germline V gene (reference sequence). Filled out from reference TRBV7-9 and TRBJ2-5, the complete variable domain reads DTGVSQNPRHKITKRGQNVTFRCDPISEHNRLYWYRQTLGQGPEFLTYFQNEAQLEKSRLLSDRFSAERPKGSFSTLEIQRTEQGDSAMYLCASSPPDIYQETQYFGPGTRLLVL.

The V gene is TRBV7-8, the J gene TRBJ2-1; TCRdb's assignment of TRBD1 cannot be checked, as there is no DNA. CDR1 and CDR2 (germline): SGHVS, FQNEAQ. The length of the CDR3 is 15 residues. Here the CDR3 reads CASSLLGGAYNEQFF.

The chain uses TRBV6-2 or TRBV6-3 and TRBJ2-5. The V gene's germline CDR1 is MNHEY and CDR2 SVGEGT. This CDR3 has 14 amino acids. CDR3 region: CASSYPVNGETQYF.

The chain employs TRBV10-3 and TRBJ2-5; the D call from TCRdb, TRBD1, cannot be confirmed without DNA. The CDR3 is 19 residues long. CDR1 and CDR2 from the germline V gene are ENHRY and SYGVKD. CDR3: CAISESMTGGSPDQETQYF.

The CDR3 reads CASSPFGRGLVADTQYF. The chain couples TRBV4-1 to TRBJ2-3; the TRBD1 assignment by TCRdb is unverifiable without DNA. This CDR3 contains 17 residues. CDR1 is MGHRA, CDR2 YSYEKL, per germline.

The chain couples TRBV7-3 to TRBJ2-7. Germline V gene sequence: CDR1 SGHTA, CDR2 FQGTGA. The CDR3 contains 13 residues. The CDR3 is CASSFSNIDEQYF.